The T cell receptor (beta chain) under discussion was sequenced for a study of blood T cell repertoires in COVID-19. There are 16 residues in the CDR3. Germline CDR1 reads SGHKS; CDR2 reads YYEKEE (reference sequence). Trimming shortened V by 0 bases and J by 0 bases, and 10 bases separated the two germline ends. Authors' processing steps: By means of reference gene primer amplification, nucleated cell counts were estimated. TCRdb keeps only in-frame clones here, not all; method: immunoSEQ multiplex PCR. V, J and clone size were drawn from that table, and D and trimming were deduced from the DNA. Of around 380,000 clones in the sample, more than 70% were seen once.

The rearrangement joins TRBV5-5 to TRBJ2-4; no definite D call. Material: PBMCs or T cells enriched from blood (not recorded which). The source is a man aged 25 to 40 who had recovered from COVID-19. CDR3 region: CASSLESLLAKNIQYF. Written as DNA, the CDR3 is TGTGCCAGCAGCTTGGAGAGCTTACTAGCCAAAAACATTCAGTACTTC. Supplemented by reference TRBV5-5 and TRBJ2-4, the full variable domain reads DAGVTQSPTHLIKTRGQQVTLRCSPISGHKSVSWYQQVLGQGPQFIFQYYEKEERGRGNFPDRFSARQFPNYSSELNVNALLLGDSALYLCASSLESLLAKNIQYFGAGTRLSVL.